A selection of T cell receptor beta chains follows, all from one sample in a study of shared clonotypes between healthy human individuals. Method: immunoSEQ multiplex PCR; TCRdb's copy keeps in-frame clones and lacks some. The profile covers 2 million to 2.5 million clones, with about 95% appearing a single time and around 1.1% taken by the ten largest. The sample was naive CD8+ T cells sorted from blood. The receptors come from a man aged 18 to 30 in good health. CDR3s include the opening cysteine and the closing phenylalanine or tryptophan. The order of the fields is clone size, V gene, J gene, D gene, CDR3 DNA, CDR3 protein. A D gene is named only where the DNA matches it firmly. Clone size is shown for a subset of rows, as once, few, many or a class of expanded clone.

clone_size: -
v_call: TRBV2
j_call: TRBJ2-3
d_call: -
cdr3_nt: TGTGCCAGCAGGGGGGGCACAGATACGCAGTATTTT
cdr3_aa: CASRGGTDTQYF

clone_size: -
v_call: TRBV28
j_call: TRBJ1-1
d_call: -
cdr3_nt: TGTGCCAGCAATACAGGGTATGGCACTGAAGCTTTCTTT
cdr3_aa: CASNTGYGTEAFF

clone_size: -
v_call: TRBV7-9
j_call: TRBJ1-3
d_call: -
cdr3_nt: TGTGCCAGCAGCTTATCGGGGGCTGGAAACACCATATATTTT
cdr3_aa: CASSLSGAGNTIYF

clone_size: once
v_call: TRBV27
j_call: TRBJ2-3
d_call: TRBD2
cdr3_nt: TGTGCCAGCAGTTCCCGGACTAGCGGGAGCACAGATACGCAGTATTTT
cdr3_aa: CASSSRTSGSTDTQYF

clone_size: -
v_call: TRBV6-5
j_call: TRBJ2-7
d_call: -
cdr3_nt: TGTGCCAGCAGCCCAAGAGACACTCAGGGGGAGCAGTACTTC
cdr3_aa: CASSPRDTQGEQYF

clone_size: -
v_call: TRBV6-5
j_call: TRBJ1-3
d_call: -
cdr3_nt: TGTGCCAGCAGTTACTCCCCGGGCTCTGGAAACACCATATATTTT
cdr3_aa: CASSYSPGSGNTIYF

clone_size: once
v_call: TRBV10-2
j_call: TRBJ1-2
d_call: -
cdr3_nt: TGCGCCAGCAGTGAGTCGAGGAACTTC
cdr3_aa: CASSESRNF

clone_size: -
v_call: TRBV9
j_call: TRBJ2-3
d_call: -
cdr3_nt: TGTGCCAGCAGCGTAGTAAGGGACAGCACAGATACGCAGTATTTT
cdr3_aa: CASSVVRDSTDTQYF

clone_size: -
v_call: TRBV6-6
j_call: TRBJ1-1
d_call: TRBD1
cdr3_nt: TGTGCCAGCAGCCGTAGGGGGCAAACTGGTATCACTGAAGCTTTCTTT
cdr3_aa: CASSRRGQTGITEAFF

clone_size: -
v_call: TRBV9
j_call: TRBJ2-7
d_call: -
cdr3_nt: TGTGCCAGCAGCTCCGGTCGCGGCCACAGCTCCTACGAGCAGTACTTC
cdr3_aa: CASSSGRGHSSYEQYF

clone_size: -
v_call: TRBV14
j_call: TRBJ2-5
d_call: TRBD2
cdr3_nt: TGTGCCAGCGCGGGAGGCCGAGAGACCCAGTACTTC
cdr3_aa: CASAGGRETQYF

clone_size: once
v_call: TRBV4-1
j_call: TRBJ2-7
d_call: -
cdr3_nt: TGCGCCAGCAGCCAAACCCCCGGGGTTACACAAGGGGAGCAGTACTTC
cdr3_aa: CASSQTPGVTQGEQYF

clone_size: -
v_call: TRBV28
j_call: TRBJ2-1
d_call: TRBD2
cdr3_nt: TGTGCCAGCAGGCGACTAGCGGGGGTCAATGAGCAGTTCTTC
cdr3_aa: CASRRLAGVNEQFF

clone_size: -
v_call: TRBV11-2
j_call: TRBJ1-3
d_call: -
cdr3_nt: TGTGCCAGCAGCTTAGATCGGAAGACCATATATTTT
cdr3_aa: CASSLDRKTIYF

clone_size: -
v_call: TRBV2
j_call: TRBJ2-7
d_call: -
cdr3_nt: TGTGCCAGCGGAGACAGGGAGCAGTACTTC
cdr3_aa: CASGDREQYF

clone_size: -
v_call: TRBV30
j_call: TRBJ1-2
d_call: -
cdr3_nt: TGTGCCTGGAATCCCGGTACTAACTATGGCTGCACCTTC
cdr3_aa: CAWNPGTNYGCTF

clone_size: -
v_call: TRBV5-5
j_call: TRBJ2-7
d_call: TRBD1
cdr3_nt: TGTGCCAGCAGCTTCCGGGACAGGGCCTACGAGCAGTACTTC
cdr3_aa: CASSFRDRAYEQYF

clone_size: -
v_call: TRBV2
j_call: TRBJ2-3
d_call: -
cdr3_nt: TGTGCCAGCAGTGAACGGGGGCAAAGCACAGATACGCAGTATTTT
cdr3_aa: CASSERGQSTDTQYF

clone_size: -
v_call: TRBV21-1
j_call: TRBJ2-2
d_call: -
cdr3_nt: TGTGCCAGCAGCAAGGGTCGGGGAGGCACCGGGGAGCTGTTTTTT
cdr3_aa: CASSKGRGGTGELFF

clone_size: -
v_call: TRBV25-1
j_call: TRBJ2-7
d_call: -
cdr3_nt: TGTGCCAGCAGTGACCCGAGGGACGGAAAATACGAGCAGTACTTC
cdr3_aa: CASSDPRDGKYEQYF

clone_size: few
v_call: TRBV9
j_call: TRBJ1-1
d_call: -
cdr3_nt: TGTGCCAGCAGCACGGGGACACGCACTGAAGCTTTCTTT
cdr3_aa: CASSTGTRTEAFF

clone_size: -
v_call: TRBV7-2
j_call: TRBJ2-1
d_call: TRBD2
cdr3_nt: TGTGCCAGCAGCGCGCTAGCGGGAGTGCACAATGAGCAGTTCTTC
cdr3_aa: CASSALAGVHNEQFF

clone_size: once
v_call: TRBV7-9
j_call: TRBJ1-2
d_call: -
cdr3_nt: TGTGCCAGCAGCGTAGCAGGCCTAGAAGGATATGGCTACACCTTC
cdr3_aa: CASSVAGLEGYGYTF

clone_size: -
v_call: TRBV11-2
j_call: TRBJ2-7
d_call: TRBD1
cdr3_nt: TGTGCCAGCAGCTTTGGGACAGTAGGGTACGAGCAGTACTTC
cdr3_aa: CASSFGTVGYEQYF

clone_size: -
v_call: TRBV19
j_call: TRBJ2-1
d_call: -
cdr3_nt: TGTGCCAGTAGTATTATGTTGAGCCCTGAGCAGTTCTTC
cdr3_aa: CASSIMLSPEQFF

clone_size: -
v_call: TRBV10-2
j_call: TRBJ2-1
d_call: -
cdr3_nt: TGCGCCAGCAGTCCGAGTAGCTCCTACAATGAGCAGTTCTTC
cdr3_aa: CASSPSSSYNEQFF

clone_size: -
v_call: TRBV4-1
j_call: TRBJ2-7
d_call: -
cdr3_nt: TGCGCCAGCAGCCGGACGGAAGCCTACGAGCAGTACTTC
cdr3_aa: CASSRTEAYEQYF

clone_size: -
v_call: TRBV5-6
j_call: TRBJ2-7
d_call: TRBD1
cdr3_nt: TGTGCCAGCAGCCATGACAGGGTAGGGAGCGAGCAGTACTTC
cdr3_aa: CASSHDRVGSEQYF

clone_size: -
v_call: TRBV11-1
j_call: TRBJ2-7
d_call: -
cdr3_nt: TGTGCCAGCAGCTTAAAGAGGAACCTAGGGGAGCAGTACTTC
cdr3_aa: CASSLKRNLGEQYF

clone_size: -
v_call: TRBV5-6
j_call: TRBJ2-3
d_call: -
cdr3_nt: TGTGCCAGCAGCTTCGTCCGGCTCGCCCTGAGCACAGATACGCAGTATTTT
cdr3_aa: CASSFVRLALSTDTQYF

clone_size: -
v_call: TRBV4-2
j_call: TRBJ2-3
d_call: -
cdr3_nt: TGTGCCAGCAGCCATTCAAGTACTAGCACAGATACGCAGTATTTT
cdr3_aa: CASSHSSTSTDTQYF

clone_size: -
v_call: TRBV6-1
j_call: TRBJ2-5
d_call: -
cdr3_nt: TGTGCCAGCAGCCTCCAGGTAATCCAAGGGACCCAGTACTTC
cdr3_aa: CASSLQVIQGTQYF

clone_size: -
v_call: TRBV27
j_call: TRBJ2-1
d_call: -
cdr3_nt: TGTGCCAGCAGTTTGGATAGCGACTACAATGAGCAGTTCTTC
cdr3_aa: CASSLDSDYNEQFF

clone_size: -
v_call: TRBV9
j_call: TRBJ2-1
d_call: TRBD2
cdr3_nt: TGTGCCAGCAGCCTTAGCGGGAGGGACTACAATGAGCAGTTCTTC
cdr3_aa: CASSLSGRDYNEQFF

clone_size: once
v_call: TRBV4-3
j_call: TRBJ1-4
d_call: -
cdr3_nt: TGCGCCAGCAGCTATGAACAGGGTGGGGAAAAACTGTTTTTT
cdr3_aa: CASSYEQGGEKLFF

clone_size: once
v_call: TRBV11-2
j_call: TRBJ2-7
d_call: -
cdr3_nt: TGTGCCAGCAGCTTGGCCTTTAGTCCTTCCTACGAGCAGTACTTC
cdr3_aa: CASSLAFSPSYEQYF

clone_size: -
v_call: TRBV29-1
j_call: TRBJ2-7
d_call: -
cdr3_nt: TGCAGCGTTGAAGATGTAGAGGGAACGTACTACGAGCAGTACTTC
cdr3_aa: CSVEDVEGTYYEQYF

clone_size: -
v_call: TRBV4-3
j_call: TRBJ2-7
d_call: -
cdr3_nt: TGCGCCAGCAGCCCTGACATCTCCTACGAGCAGTACTTC
cdr3_aa: CASSPDISYEQYF

clone_size: -
v_call: TRBV7-6
j_call: TRBJ2-2
d_call: -
cdr3_nt: TGTGCCAGCAGTGCCCCATCCGCCACCGGGGAGCTGTTTTTT
cdr3_aa: CASSAPSATGELFF

clone_size: -
v_call: TRBV15
j_call: TRBJ2-3
d_call: TRBD1
cdr3_nt: TGTGCCACCAGCAGCCAACAGGGGAGCACAGATACGCAGTATTTT
cdr3_aa: CATSSQQGSTDTQYF

clone_size: -
v_call: TRBV4-3
j_call: TRBJ2-7
d_call: -
cdr3_nt: TGCGCCAGCAGCCAATGGGACGGGGACTCCTACGAGCAGTACTTC
cdr3_aa: CASSQWDGDSYEQYF

clone_size: once
v_call: TRBV27
j_call: TRBJ1-2
d_call: -
cdr3_nt: TGTGCCAGCAGTACCACGGATTCTGACTATGGCTACACCTTC
cdr3_aa: CASSTTDSDYGYTF